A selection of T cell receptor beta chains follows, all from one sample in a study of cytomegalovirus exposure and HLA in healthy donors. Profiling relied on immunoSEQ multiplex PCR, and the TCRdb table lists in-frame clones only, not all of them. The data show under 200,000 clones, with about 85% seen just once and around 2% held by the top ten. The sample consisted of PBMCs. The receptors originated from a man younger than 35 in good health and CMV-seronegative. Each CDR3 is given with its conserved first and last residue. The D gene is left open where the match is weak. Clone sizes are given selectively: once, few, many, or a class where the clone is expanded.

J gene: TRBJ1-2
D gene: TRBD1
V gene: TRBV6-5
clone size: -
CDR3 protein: CASSYPTGTGYTF
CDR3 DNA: TGTGCCAGCAGTTACCCGACAGGGACTGGCTACACCTTC

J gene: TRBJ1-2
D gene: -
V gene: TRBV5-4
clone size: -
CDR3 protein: CASSLAGSPYGYTF
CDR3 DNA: TGTGCCAGCAGCTTGGCCGGGAGTCCCTATGGCTACACCTTC

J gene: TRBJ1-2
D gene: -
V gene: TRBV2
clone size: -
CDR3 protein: CASSESRAYTF
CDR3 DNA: TGTGCCAGCAGTGAGTCCAGGGCATACACCTTC

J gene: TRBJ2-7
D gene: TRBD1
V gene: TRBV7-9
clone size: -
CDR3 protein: CASSIHWDRPYEQYF
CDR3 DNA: TGTGCCAGCAGCATCCACTGGGACAGGCCCTACGAGCAGTACTTC

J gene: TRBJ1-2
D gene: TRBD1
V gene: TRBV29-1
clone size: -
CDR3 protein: CSVETEGGEVPYGYTF
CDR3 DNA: TGCAGCGTTGAAACGGAAGGGGGCGAGGTCCCGTATGGCTACACCTTC

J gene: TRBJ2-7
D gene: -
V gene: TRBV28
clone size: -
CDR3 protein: CASGHGYEQYF
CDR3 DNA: TGTGCCAGCGGACACGGCTACGAGCAGTACTTC

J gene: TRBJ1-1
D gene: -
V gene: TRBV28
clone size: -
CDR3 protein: CASRPSVMNTEAFF
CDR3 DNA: TGTGCCAGCAGGCCGTCGGTGATGAACACTGAAGCTTTCTTT

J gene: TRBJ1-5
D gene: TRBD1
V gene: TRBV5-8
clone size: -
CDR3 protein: CASSWDSSSNQPQHF
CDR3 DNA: TGTGCCAGCAGCTGGGACAGTTCTAGCAATCAGCCCCAGCATTTT

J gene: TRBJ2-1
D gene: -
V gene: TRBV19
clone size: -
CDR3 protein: CASSADRGGEQFF
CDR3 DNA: TGTGCCAGTAGTGCGGACCGAGGGGGTGAGCAGTTCTTC

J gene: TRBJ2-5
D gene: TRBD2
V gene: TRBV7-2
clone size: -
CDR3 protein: CASSASPPLAGGGETQYF
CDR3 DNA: TGTGCCAGCAGCGCTTCCCCCCCACTAGCGGGGGGAGGGGAGACCCAGTACTTC

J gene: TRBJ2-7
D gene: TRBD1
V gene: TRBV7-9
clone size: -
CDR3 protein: CSSSLGQGPYEQYF
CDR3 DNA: TGTTCCAGCAGCTTGGGACAGGGCCCCTACGAGCAGTACTTC

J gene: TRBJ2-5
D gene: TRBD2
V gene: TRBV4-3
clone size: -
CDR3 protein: CASSPHRSSGSGETQYF
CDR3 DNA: TGCGCCAGCAGCCCCCACCGCTCTAGCGGGAGTGGTGAGACCCAGTACTTC

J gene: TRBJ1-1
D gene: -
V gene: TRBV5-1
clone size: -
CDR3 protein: CASSGDSHTEAFF
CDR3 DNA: TGCGCCAGCAGCGGTGACAGTCACACTGAAGCTTTCTTT

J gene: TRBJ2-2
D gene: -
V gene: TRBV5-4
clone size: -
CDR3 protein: CASSLVADGELFF
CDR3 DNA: TGTGCCAGCAGCTTGGTAGCGGACGGGGAGCTGTTTTTT

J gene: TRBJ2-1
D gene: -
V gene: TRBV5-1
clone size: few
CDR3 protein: CASSFRGDEQFF
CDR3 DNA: TGCGCCAGCAGCTTTAGGGGCGATGAGCAGTTCTTC

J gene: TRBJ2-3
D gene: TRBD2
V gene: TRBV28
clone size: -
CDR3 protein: CASSKMGLAGRNRVTDTQYF
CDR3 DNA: TGTGCCAGCAGCAAGATGGGACTAGCGGGAAGAAATCGGGTGACAGATACGCAGTATTTT

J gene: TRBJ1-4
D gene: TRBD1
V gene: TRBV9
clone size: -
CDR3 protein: CASSGTGGASRDEKLFF
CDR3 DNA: TGTGCCAGCAGCGGCACAGGGGGCGCATCCCGGGATGAAAAACTGTTTTTT

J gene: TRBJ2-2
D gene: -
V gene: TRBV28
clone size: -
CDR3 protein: CASRIDSSSHGELFF
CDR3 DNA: TGTGCCAGCAGGATCGACTCTAGCTCGCACGGGGAGCTGTTTTTT

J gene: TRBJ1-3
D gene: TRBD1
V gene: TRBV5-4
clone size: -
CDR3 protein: CASSTGTGGNTIYF
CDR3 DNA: TGTGCCAGCAGTACCGGGACAGGGGGGAACACCATATATTTT

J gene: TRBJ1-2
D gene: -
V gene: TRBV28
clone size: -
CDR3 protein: CASSLWSQIGYTF
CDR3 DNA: TGTGCCAGCAGTTTATGGTCACAGATTGGCTACACCTTC

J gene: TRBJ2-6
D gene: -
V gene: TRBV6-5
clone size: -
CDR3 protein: CASSWGAAGANVLTF
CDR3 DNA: TGTGCCAGCTCTTGGGGCGCGGCTGGGGCCAACGTCCTGACTTTC

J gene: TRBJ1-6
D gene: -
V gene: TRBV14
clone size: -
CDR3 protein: CASSQGRDSYNSPLHF
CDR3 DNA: TGTGCCAGCAGCCAAGGGAGGGATTCCTATAATTCACCCCTCCACTTT